Listed below are T cell receptor beta chains from one sample, sequenced in a study of T cell changes during pregnancy in multiple sclerosis. Sequencing used immunoSEQ multiplex PCR; TCRdb keeps in-frame clones, though not all of them. The sample comprises some 93,000 clones, 85% to 95% of which are singletons, and 2% to 2.5% rests with the top ten. The input for sequencing was peripheral blood, taken after pregnancy. The receptors were gathered from a female donor with multiple sclerosis, enrolled in a pregnancy study. Both conserved end residues are part of each CDR3. D genes are given only for firm matches. Clone size is not always given. Where it is, it says once, few, many or a class for expanded clones.

TRBJ2-1 TRBD2 - TRBV29-1 TGCAGCGTTGAAACGACTAGCGGGTCGAATGAGCAGTTCTTC CSVETTSGSNEQFF
TRBJ2-5 TRBD1 - TRBV7-2 TGTGCCAGCAGCCCCGGGACAGGGTTGTTTCGAGAGACCCAGTACTTC CASSPGTGLFRETQYF
TRBJ2-1 TRBD2 once TRBV6-4 TGTGCCAGCAGTGTTCTAGCGGGAGCCTTTAATGAGCAGTTCTTC CASSVLAGAFNEQFF
TRBJ1-2 TRBD1 - TRBV6-1 TGTGCCAGCAGTCAGGGGGACGACTATGGCTACACCTTC CASSQGDDYGYTF
TRBJ2-3 TRBD2 - TRBV30 TGTGCCTGGACTAGCGGGAGGGCCTTGAAGGGTACGCAGTATTTT CAWTSGRALKGTQYF
TRBJ1-2 TRBD1 - TRBV9 TGTGCCAGCAGCGGGACAGGGAGAGGTGGCTACACCTTC CASSGTGRGGYTF
TRBJ1-6 TRBD1 - TRBV18 TGTGCCAGCGTCCCCGGGACAGGGGCCTCCTGGAATTCACCCCTCCACTTT CASVPGTGASWNSPLHF
TRBJ2-7 TRBD2 - TRBV5-1 TGCGCCAGCAGCTTTAATAGCGGGAGTAACTCCGAGCAGTACTTC CASSFNSGSNSEQYF
TRBJ2-2 - - TRBV4-1 TGCGCCAGCAGCCGCGACTTCGGCGGGGAGCTGTTTTTT CASSRDFGGELFF
TRBJ2-7 - - TRBV27 TGTGCCAGCAGCCAAGGGACTTTTTCCTACGAGCAGTACTTC CASSQGTFSYEQYF
TRBJ2-3 - - TRBV5-1 TGCGCCAGCAGCTTCGCTAGCGCCCTTAGCACAGATACGCAGTATTTT CASSFASALSTDTQYF
TRBJ2-1 TRBD1 - TRBV9 TGTGCCAGTCATAAGTCAGGGGGCAGTGGGAATGAGCAGTTCTTC CASHKSGGSGNEQFF
TRBJ2-3 TRBD1 - TRBV2 TGTGCCAGCAGCGGATTGGGACAGGGGGGGACAGATACGCAGTATTTT CASSGLGQGGTDTQYF
TRBJ1-2 - - TRBV18 TGTGCCAGCTCACCAGAGGACAGCTATGGCTACACCTTC CASSPEDSYGYTF
TRBJ1-1 - - TRBV5-1 TGCGCCAGCAGCTTGTTAGGCGGGAACACTGAAGCTTTCTTT CASSLLGGNTEAFF
TRBJ2-4 - - TRBV4-1 TGCGCCAGCAGCCAAGATGTCCGGGGAACCAAAAACATTCAGTACTTC CASSQDVRGTKNIQYF
TRBJ2-7 TRBD1 - TRBV25-1 TGTGCCAGCAGTTTAAGGACAGGGGAGACCGAGCAGTACTTC CASSLRTGETEQYF
TRBJ1-5 - - TRBV2 TGTGCCAGCAGTTTAACAGGGATTAGCAATCAGCCCCAGCATTTT CASSLTGISNQPQHF
TRBJ1-1 TRBD1 once TRBV6-5 TGTGCCAGCAGTTTCAGACAGGGGGGAGCTTTCTTT CASSFRQGGAFF
TRBJ2-3 - - TRBV10-1 TGCGCCAGCAGTCAACTGTTGAGAGCAGATACGCAGTATTTT CASSQLLRADTQYF
TRBJ1-1 TRBD1 - TRBV23-1 TGCGCCGGTTCCTTGACAGGGGTTTTGGCTGAAGCTTTCTTT CAGSLTGVLAEAFF
TRBJ1-2 - - TRBV30 TGTGCCTGGAGTGTGAAGGGGTTGGGTGGCTACACCTTC CAWSVKGLGGYTF
TRBJ2-3 - - TRBV7-9 TGTGCCAGCAGCCGAGGAGGGAGGATAGATACGCAGTATTTT CASSRGGRIDTQYF
TRBJ2-7 - - TRBV28 TGTGCCAGCAGGGCGCACAGCGAGCAGTACTTC CASRAHSEQYF
TRBJ2-1 TRBD2 - TRBV30 TGTGCCTTCGAGGTAGCGGGGGGGACAAGTGAGCAGTTCTTC CAFEVAGGTSEQFF
TRBJ1-2 - - TRBV9 TGTGCCAGCAGCGTTATACAGGGCTATGGCTACACCTTC CASSVIQGYGYTF
TRBJ1-5 - - TRBV30 TGTGCCTCAAAGAGCTCCCCCGGGGGGAGCAATCAGCCCCAGCATTTT CASKSSPGGSNQPQHF
TRBJ2-1 TRBD1 - TRBV5-1 TGCGCCAGCAGCCCTGGACAGGGGTTGGACAATGAGCAGTTCTTC CASSPGQGLDNEQFF
TRBJ2-2 - few TRBV5-1 TGCGCCAGCAGTTTCGACTCCACCGGGGAGCTGTTTTTT CASSFDSTGELFF
TRBJ2-3 - - TRBV5-1 TGCGCCAGCAGCCTTGACACACCAAGCACAGATACGCAGTATTTT CASSLDTPSTDTQYF
TRBJ1-6 - - TRBV9 TGTGCCAGCAGTATCGACAGTAGTGATTCACCCCTCCACTTT CASSIDSSDSPLHF
TRBJ2-7 TRBD1 - TRBV7-8 TGTGCCAGCACGCCAAGTAGGACAGGGGAGTACGAGCAGTACTTC CASTPSRTGEYEQYF
TRBJ1-1 - - TRBV5-1 TGCGCCAGCAGCCCTGAGTCGAACACTGAAGCTTTCTTT CASSPESNTEAFF
TRBJ2-7 TRBD1 - TRBV5-5 TGTGCCAGCAGCTGGGGACAGGGTTTCTACGAGCAGTACTTC CASSWGQGFYEQYF
TRBJ2-2 TRBD1 - TRBV6-1 TGTGCCAGCAGTTGGGACAGGGGTAACACCGGGGAGCTGTTTTTT CASSWDRGNTGELFF
TRBJ1-5 - - TRBV28 TGTGCCAGCAGTTTAAACGGGGGTTACAATCAGCCCCAGCATTTT CASSLNGGYNQPQHF
TRBJ2-7 - - TRBV5-6 TGTGCCAGCAGCTCCCAGGGCTACGAGCAGTACTTC CASSSQGYEQYF
TRBJ2-3 - - TRBV12-5 TGTGCTAGTGGTACCCTGACAGTTATCGCAGATACGCAGTATTTT CASGTLTVIADTQYF
TRBJ1-1 - - TRBV6-5 TGTGCCAGCAGTATTCAGGGGTCCATGAACACTGAAGCTTTCTTT CASSIQGSMNTEAFF
TRBJ1-5 - - TRBV19 TGTGCCAGTAGTGATGGGACTTATCAGCCCCAGCATTTT CASSDGTYQPQHF
TRBJ2-3 - once TRBV5-8 TGTGCCAGCATCCCAGGCGTCACACTAGAAACAGATACGCAGTATTTT CASIPGVTLETDTQYF
TRBJ2-1 TRBD2 - TRBV2 TGTGCCAGTACCCTAGCGGGAATAAATGAGCAGTTCTTC CASTLAGINEQFF
TRBJ2-1 TRBD2 - TRBV7-3 TGTGCCAGCAGCAGGGACTACAACAACAATGAGCAGTTCTTC CASSRDYNNNEQFF
TRBJ1-5 - - TRBV19 TGTGCCAGTAGTATAGTTTGGCAGAACACTCAGCCCCAGCATTTT CASSIVWQNTQPQHF
TRBJ1-3 TRBD1 - TRBV4-2 TGTGCCAGCAGCCACCTTCTGGGACAGGGAAGCTCTGGAAACACCATATATTTT CASSHLLGQGSSGNTIYF
TRBJ2-7 TRBD1 - TRBV5-8 TGTGCCAGCAGCGTGGGGACAGCTGCTTCCTACGAGCAGTACTTC CASSVGTAASYEQYF
TRBJ1-2 TRBD1 - TRBV14 TGTGCCAGCAGCCAAACAGGGGTAGGCTACACCTTC CASSQTGVGYTF
TRBJ2-7 - - TRBV6-6 TGTGCCAGCAGTTACTCGGGGGAGGAGAGGGACGAGCAGTACTTC CASSYSGEERDEQYF
TRBJ2-2 - - TRBV19 TGTGCCAGCTCTTTACAGGGTCACACCGGGGAGCTGTTTTTT CASSLQGHTGELFF
TRBJ2-7 TRBD2 once TRBV9 TGTGCCAGCAGCGTAGGACTAGCGGGAGGGCAGAAGAACTACGAGCAGTACTTC CASSVGLAGGQKNYEQYF
TRBJ1-2 - - TRBV5-1 TGCGCCAGCAAAGCCCAGACAGCATCTAACTATGGCTACACCTTC CASKAQTASNYGYTF
TRBJ1-5 - - TRBV27 TGTGCCAGCAGTAAGGGGGATAGCAATCAGCCCCAGCATTTT CASSKGDSNQPQHF
TRBJ1-2 - - TRBV6-1 TGTGCCAGCAGTGAGGGCCGTACAGAGGGAGGCTACACCTTC CASSEGRTEGGYTF
TRBJ2-1 TRBD1 - TRBV6-5 TGTGCCAGCAGACCTCTGGACAGGAATGAGCAGTTCTTC CASRPLDRNEQFF
TRBJ1-2 - few TRBV4-3 TGCGCCAGCAGCCAAGATAAGGACAGCTATGGCTACACCTTC CASSQDKDSYGYTF